This section outlines one T cell receptor beta chain sequence together with its context. This record comes from a study of blood T cell repertoires in COVID-19. Across the whole study: Sources were T cells, B-cell-depleted T cells, or PBMCs; the material itself was cDNA or gDNA.

Method: immunoSEQ multiplex PCR; TCRdb's copy keeps in-frame clones and lacks some. The data hold over 150,000 clones, with around four fifths observed a single time. This CDR3 has 16 amino acids. CDR1 and CDR2 (germline): MGHRA, YSYEKL. Trimming pared 0 bases from V and 7 bases from J, leaving 15 bases between. This TCR was sampled from a woman aged 35 to 49 with COVID-19, enrolled during active disease. The sample was peripheral blood. The rearrangement uses TRBV4-1 and TRBJ1-4, with D maybe TRBD1 (6 bases). This CDR3 is CASSQERGRISEKLFF. The CDR3 DNA follows: TGCGCCAGCAGCCAAGAGCGGGGGCGGATATCTGAAAAACTGTTTTTT.